The 24 T cell receptor beta chains below come from one sample, sequenced in a study of T cells in Graves' hyperthyroidism and ophthalmopathy. Amplified TCR beta CDR3 regions derived from RNA transcripts. TCR CDR3 regions were first amplified by RT-PCR with HTBI primers. MiXCR was run by TCRdb on the multiplex PCR reads, yielding one entry per CDR3 protein. The sample yields some 770,000 distinct CDR3 sequences, approximately 16% seen once. The sequenced material came from blood. These receptors came from a young man with Graves' hyperthyroidism.

At least ten counts were recorded for this clonotype. V is TRBV28 and J is TRBJ1-1; D gene uncertain. V was pared by 5 bases and J by 3 bases, with 25 bases between. The CDR3 has 18 amino acids. Germline-derived CDR1 and CDR2 are MDHEN and SYDVKM. The CDR3 DNA reads as TGTGCCAGCAGTCCGCGGACCCTCCAAATACCTATAGACACTGAAGCTTTCTTT. Its translation: CASSPRTLQIPIDTEAFF.

The chain joins TRBV20-1 to TRBJ2-2; D gene ambiguous. The length of the CDR3 is 14 residues. The germline V gene has CDR1 DFQATT and CDR2 SNEGSKA (reference sequence). V lost 3 bases, J lost 0 bases, and 8 bases lay in between. This CDR3 is CSARGQPNTGELFF. CDR3 coding DNA: TGCAGTGCTAGGGGCCAACCGAACACCGGGGAGCTGTTTTTT.

This clonotype was detected only a few times. This sequence joins TRBV6-1 and TRBJ1-2; D not resolved. The CDR3 has 11 residues. Trimming removed 8 bases from V and 6 bases from J, with 10 bases in between. Germline-derived CDR1 and CDR2 are MNHNS and SASEGT. Here the CDR3 DNA reads TGTGCCAGCCGCCGCGGGGATGGCTACACCTTC. Translated: CASRRGDGYTF.

The genes are TRBV9 and TRBJ2-5, with D tentatively TRBD2 (5 bases). CDR1 SGDLS and CDR2 YYNGEE come from the germline V gene. The CDR3 has 14 amino acids. Trimming left V 0 bases short and J 3 bases short, with 9 bases between. CDR3 residues: CASSVGGHEETQYF. CDR3 DNA sequence: TGTGCCAGCAGCGTAGGAGGGCACGAAGAGACCCAGTACTTC. Together with reference TRBV9 and TRBJ2-5, the CDR3 gives the full variable domain: DSGVTQTPKHLITATGQRVTLRCSPRSGDLSVYWYQQSLDQGLQFLIQYYNGEERAKGNILERFSAQQFPDLHSELNLSSLELGDSALYFCASSVGGHEETQYFGPGTRLLVL.

The chain is built from TRBV27 and TRBJ1-1; 12 nucleotides line up with TRBD1. J lost 6 bases, V lost 5 bases, and 7 bases had no gene match. The CDR3 is 15 amino acids. Germline values: CDR1 MNHEY, CDR2 SMNVEV (reference sequence). The CDR3 region is CASSGLGQGAAEAFF. CDR3 in DNA: TGTGCCAGCAGTGGATTGGGACAGGGGGCCGCTGAAGCTTTCTTT.

This clonotype showed up many times. The rearrangement uses TRBV7-9 and TRBJ2-7; 9 nucleotides agree with TRBD1. From germline, CDR1 is SEHNR and CDR2 FQNEAQ (reference sequence). J lost 3 bases, V lost 5 bases, and 20 bases had no gene match. CDR3 length equals 19 residues. In nucleotides, the CDR3 is TGTGCCAGCAGCCATATCGGGACAGGGCGGACCCTACTAAACTACGAGCAGTACTTC. It specifies CASSHIGTGRTLLNYEQYF. Using reference TRBV7-9 and TRBJ2-7 for the parts outside the CDR3, the full variable domain is DTGVSQNPRHKITKRGQNVTFRCDPISEHNRLYWYRQTLGQGPEFLTYFQNEAQLEKSRLLSDRFSAERPKGSFSTLEIQRTEQGDSAMYLCASSHIGTGRTLLNYEQYFGPGTRLTVT.

The CDR3: CATSDRGQETQYF. CDR3 bases: TGTGCCACCAGTGACAGGGGCCAAGAGACCCAGTACTTC. V gene TRBV24-1 combines with J gene TRBJ2-5, with a weak D call TRBD1 (6 bases). Looked up from germline, CDR1 is KGHDR and CDR2 is SFDVKD. The CDR3 has 13 amino acids. V lost 4 bases to trimming and J lost 1 base, with 6 bases between them.

The rearrangement joins TRBV12-3 or TRBV12-4 to TRBJ1-1; D ambiguous. Trimming took 1 base from V and 10 from J, leaving 7 bases between them. The CDR3 loop spans 11 amino acids. CDR3: CASSLVGVAFF. CDR3 bases: TGTGCCAGCAGTTTAGTCGGGGTAGCTTTCTTT.

The J gene is TRBJ2-1, the V gene TRBV5-5; TRBD2 matches at 13 bases. Trimming cost V 0 bases and J 6 bases; bases outside gene matches: 9. Per germline, CDR1 SGHKS and CDR2 YYEKEE (reference sequence). The CDR3 contains 18 residues. The CDR3 spells CASSLGQGTSGTLNEQFF. The CDR3 DNA reads as TGTGCCAGCAGCTTGGGGCAGGGGACTAGCGGGACCCTCAATGAGCAGTTCTTC.

J is TRBJ2-5 and V is TRBV11-3; perhaps TRBD2 as D (6 bases). V dropped 5 bases and J dropped 6 bases, with 16 bases sitting between them. CDR1 is SGHNT, CDR2 YENEEA, per germline. CDR3 size: 14 residues. In DNA form, the CDR3 reads TGTGCCAGCAGCGCTCGACTAGGTCGCAAGACCCAGTACTTC. This codes for CASSARLGRKTQYF.

This clonotype was seen at least ten times. The chain has TRBV20-1 and TRBJ1-4; 12 bases map to TRBD1. The CDR3 contains 15 residues. Germline CDR1 DFQATT, CDR2 SNEGSKA (reference sequence). J was trimmed by 10 bases and V by 3 bases; bases with no gene match: 9. Here the CDR3 reads CSASVPGQGAGKLFF. The CDR3 nucleotides are TGCAGTGCTAGTGTACCGGGACAGGGGGCAGGAAAACTGTTTTTT.

At least ten counts were recorded for this clonotype. The V and J genes are TRBV24-1 and TRBJ2-1; D remains ambiguous. V dropped 3 bases and J dropped 7 bases, with 18 bases sitting between them. The germline V gene has CDR1 KGHDR and CDR2 SFDVKD. The CDR3 has 16 amino acids. CDR3 coding DNA: TGTGCCACCAGTGATGATGCTAGTGGCCGCTGGAATGAGCAGTTCTTC. It yields the protein CATSDDASGRWNEQFF.

This clonotype occurred many times. The genes are TRBV5-5 and TRBJ2-3; D may be TRBD2 (7 bases). In germline, CDR1 is SGHKS, CDR2 YYEKEE (reference sequence). This CDR3 has 14 amino acids. Trimming pared 0 bases from V and 5 bases from J, leaving 10 bases between. CDR3 nucleotide sequence: TGTGCCAGCAGCTTGGGAGGGGGGGGAGATACGCAGTATTTT. It specifies CASSLGGGGDTQYF.

This clonotype was seen ten or more times. The gene calls are TRBV3-1 and TRBJ1-4; D is uncertain. CDR3 length: 15 amino acids. The ends were cut back, 7 bases at V and 8 bases at J, with 20 bases in the middle. CDR1 is LGHDT and CDR2 is YNNKEL in the germline V gene (reference sequence). The CDR3 loop is CASTPGGLRQEKLFF. Here the CDR3 DNA reads TGTGCCAGCACCCCCGGAGGGTTAAGACAAGAAAAACTGTTTTTT.

Comment on this clonotype: This could be a read error, since a much larger clone is one nucleotide away. The V gene is TRBV6-1, the J gene TRBJ1-5; 8 nucleotides agree with TRBD1. The CDR3 extends over 16 amino acids. CDR1 MNHNS and CDR2 SASEGT come from the germline V gene. In DNA, the CDR3 is TGTGCCAGCAGTGGCCGGGACAGGCGGTACAATCAGCCCCGGCATTTT. Translation: CASSGRDRRYNQPRHF.

This clonotype appeared a few times. The CDR3 reads CASSPRHLNPGTGQYNEQFF. CDR3 sequence (DNA): TGTGCCAGCTCACCCAGACATCTGAACCCCGGGACAGGGCAATACAATGAGCAGTTCTTC. The rearrangement links TRBV18 to TRBJ2-1, with 9 bases lining up with TRBD1. V trimming: 3 bases; J trimming: 4 bases; junction bases outside the gene matches: 19. The CDR3 loop spans 20 amino acids. Germline V gene lookup returns CDR1 KGHSH and CDR2 LQKENI.

The J gene is TRBJ1-1, the V gene TRBV10-3, with TRBD1 matching 8 bases. Germline V CDR1 and CDR2: ENHRY, SYGVKD. The CDR3 is made up of 14 amino acids. With 3 bases clipped from V and 4 bases from J, the junction kept 4 bases outside the gene matches. The chain's CDR3 is CAISDYRGTTEAFF. As DNA, the CDR3 is TGTGCCATCAGTGACTACAGGGGGACCACTGAAGCTTTCTTT.

This clonotype has a handful of counts. This chain connects TRBV7-9 to TRBJ1-2; no firm D call. Germline CDR1 reads SEHNR; CDR2 reads FQNEAQ (reference sequence). The CDR3 sequence is 14 residues long. V gave up 7 bases and J gave up 6 bases, with 18 bases separating them. CDR3 nucleotide sequence: TGTGCCAGCAACAATCCGGCCGGAACAGATGGCTACACCTTC. Its translation is CASNNPAGTDGYTF.

This clonotype has ten or more counts. The V gene is TRBV7-9, the J gene TRBJ2-7; TRBD1 might be the D (5 bases). The CDR3 has 15 amino acids. V lost 3 bases, J lost 0 bases, and 12 bases lay in between. Germline V gene data show CDR1 as SEHNR and CDR2 as FQNEAQ (reference sequence). The CDR3 loop reads CASSFPTASSYEQYF. The CDR3, as DNA: TGTGCCAGCAGCTTCCCGACAGCCAGCTCCTACGAGCAGTACTTC.

The chain couples TRBV28 to TRBJ1-2; D unresolved. The germline gives CDR1 MDHEN, CDR2 SYDVKM. Trimming cost V 7 bases and J 1 base, with 16 bases left between them. The CDR3 has 15 amino acids. CDR3 bases: TGTGCCAGCACCCTCCCCGGCAGGTTTAACTATGGCTACACCTTC. Its protein is CASTLPGRFNYGYTF.

Only a few counts were recorded for this clonotype. The gene calls are TRBV19 and TRBJ2-2; a possible D gene is TRBD2 (6 bases). There are 16 residues in the CDR3. Germline V lookup: CDR1 LNHDA, CDR2 SQIVND (reference sequence). Trimming took off 5 bases at V and 2 bases at J, with 15 bases between the two ends. Written as DNA, the CDR3 is TGTGCCAGTAGTGACTTTGGCGGGATCAACACCGGGGAGCTGTTTTTT. This sequence encodes CASSDFGGINTGELFF.

CDR3 loop: CATSREGREEDEQYF. The CDR3 nucleotides are TGTGCCACCAGCAGAGAAGGGCGGGAGGAAGACGAGCAGTACTTC. J is TRBJ2-7 and V is TRBV15; TRBD2 matches at 8 bases. The junction had 6 bases not matched to a gene; V was cut back by 0 bases and J by 5 bases. The germline V gene encodes CDR1 LNHNV and CDR2 YYDKDF (reference sequence). The length of the CDR3 is 15 residues.

In this sample, this clonotype turned up many times. The chain has TRBV11-2 and TRBJ2-7; a weak D match, TRBD1 (6 bases). V lost 5 bases to trimming and J lost 3 bases, with 14 bases between them. This CDR3 contains 14 residues. Germline loops: CDR1 SGHAT, CDR2 FQNNGV. The CDR3 reads CASSTGTGYYEQYF. CDR3 in DNA: TGTGCCAGCAGCACCGGAACAGGGTACTACGAGCAGTACTTC.

The chain combines TRBV2 with TRBJ1-5; TRBD1 aligns across 7 bases. The germline V gene encodes CDR1 SNHLY and CDR2 FYNNEI. Trimming cost V 6 bases and J 6 bases; bases outside gene matches: 5. The CDR3 sequence is 13 residues long. The CDR3 loop reads CASRGRGIQPQHF. Here the CDR3 DNA reads TGTGCCAGCAGGGGCAGGGGGATTCAGCCCCAGCATTTT.